This T cell receptor (beta chain) comes out of a study of control samples from healthy donors and cancer patients. Clones were sequenced by immunoSEQ multiplex PCR, and TCRdb holds only the in-frame ones, with some missing. The table lists 390,000 or so clones, over 75% of them singletons, with over 5.5% in the top ten. V dropped 0 bases and J dropped 8 bases, with 13 bases sitting between them. Germline CDR1 LNHNV, CDR2 YYDKDF (reference sequence). This CDR3 has 15 residues. The chain uses TRBV15 and TRBJ1-4, with no clear D. The sample was PBMCs. The receptor's source is a middle-aged man with head and neck cancer. The DNA of the CDR3 is TGTGCCACCAGCAGAGATTACGGGATGGGCGAAAAACTGTTTTTT. Translation: CATSRDYGMGEKLFF.